This T cell receptor beta chain was captured in a study of human T cells and chemical hapten exposure (dated by TCRdb to the early 2020s). For the study in its entirety: For sensitization, 2% DPC in acetone was applied to a 2 cm by 2 cm area of upper inner arm skin. About 30 alopecia patients provided blood for TCR sequencing at one to four time points (pre-sensitization, 2, 6 and 24 weeks). Patients additionally received weekly therapeutic DPC doses to the scalp throughout the roughly 24-week study period. The study tracked peripheral blood TCR repertoire changes in vivo during primary and secondary sensitization to the hapten diphenylcyclopropenone (DPC) in alopecia patients. The libraries were sequenced as a pool, and the TCR yield per sample differed mostly because of small variations in library volumes within the pool. Patch testing was done on the upper back using Finn chambers containing 0.01% DPC, and results were scored after 6 days according to International Contact Dermatitis Research Group standards. Blood samples were taken from patients before sensitization (week 0) and at 2, 6 and about 24 weeks after DPC sensitization. Alopecia areata with under or over 50% scalp involvement, alopecia totalis and alopecia universalis were represented in the patient cohort, which was mostly female.

Study-wide conclusions, independent of this receptor: Repeated subsampling changed both the strength of the expansion versus patch-test correlation and the threshold at which the correlation became significant. Because every patient had alopecia, a presumed autoimmune disease, the patients' immune response might differ from that of healthy individuals. Patch test score was positively correlated with the number of PT1 expanded TCRs, with significance at thresholds 8, 16 and 32 but not at 4. Compared with pre-sensitization or healthy control sets, expanded TCRs formed significantly more large CDR3 similarity clusters, which is consistent with antigen-driven responses. DPC sensitization did not change the number of TCRs with a frequency above 1 in 1000, and there was no evidence of changes in global repertoire structure.

Worth noting for this clonotype: Its target antigen remains unknown. No base qualities exist here, and no much larger clone lies one base off it.

The library came from RACE. Sequenced on a NextSeq 500. During library preparation, unique molecular identifiers were attached to individual cDNA molecules so that TCRs could be counted in a quantitative, reproducible way. Each blood RNA sample was used to sequence both TCR alpha and TCR beta chains. As for the authors' bioinformatics: Samples had a median of approximately 93,000 TCRs, with a range from about 20,000 to 690,600. The Decombinator software suite was used to annotate the V, J and CDR3 of the TCR reads. For PS versus PT1 abundance plots, all samples were subsampled to the same number of TCRs (28,000). TCRs were defined as expanded if absent before sensitization and observed at least eight times at the 2-week time point. Starting from the raw public reads, TCRdb applied fastp trimming at Q25, assembled clones with MiXCR and retained in-frame beta chains. Under each unique CDR3 protein, matching rows form one entry showing the most common genes and DNA. TCRdb, not the authors, supplied the V and J calls. Within this sample are 180,000 or so distinct CDR3 sequences, with approximately 20% of them counted one time only. Of the sample, about 6.7% is held by the ten largest clones.

V and J are trimmed by 5 bases and 4 bases, and the gene matches miss 3 bases of the junction. Including cysteine and phenylalanine, the CDR3 has 14 amino acids. The CDR3 DNA has 42 bases and is translated from base 1. CDR1 and CDR2, looked up from the germline V gene, are SGHAT and FQNNGV. The time point label on this specimen signifies: patch test 1, 2 weeks after DPC sensitization. This sample's treatment or condition label indicates: therapeutic diphenylcyclopropenone sensitization with weekly scalp DPC. At every patch-test visit, the blood draw took place before the patch test was put on. To be eligible, patients had to be aged 18 to 70, diagnosed with alopecia and judged suitable for DPC therapy, while pregnant patients were excluded. Total RNA was extracted from unfractionated whole blood collected in Tempus Blood RNA tubes.

The sequence joins TRBV11-2 to TRBJ2-1; TRBD2 fits 9 bases in the junction. Sequencing used whole blood, obtained in connection with sensitization to the hapten diphenylcyclopropenone (DPC). The TCR comes from a woman aged 45-59 years with alopecia areata. Some clones in this sample may be carry-over from other donors' samples. The CDR3 protein: CASSQSGGYNEQFF. The sequenced DNA: TGTGCCAGCAGCCAAAGCGGGGGGTACAATGAGCAGTTCTTC.